The sequence of this TCR beta chain was determined in a study of OX40 agonist ivuxolimab in advanced cancers. Comment on this clone: Its matching antigen is unknown.

Assay: immunoSEQ multiplex PCR; the TCRdb copy retains only in-frame clones and omits some. The data contain under 100,000 clones, about 91% of them singletons. Study-wide results and limits: Both CD4+ and CD8+ T cell populations in blood had undergone clonal expansion by week 6 at 0.1 to 3.0 mg/kg. CD8+ T cells averaged more expanded clones than CD4+.

The TCR was taken from an adult with an advanced solid tumor such as melanoma, head and neck, liver or kidney cancer. The sequencing used CD4+ or CD8+ T cells sorted from blood, collected in a trial of the OX40 agonist ivuxolimab.

CDR3 nucleotides: TGTGCCAGCAGCTTAGCGGGGACTAGCGTTGGAGATACGCAGTATTTT. Translating it yields CASSLAGTSVGDTQYF. The rearrangement links TRBV7-2 to TRBJ2-3, with TRBD2 matching over 10 bases. V was pared by 0 bases and J by 5 bases, with 5 bases of the junction left unmatched. Germline CDR1 and CDR2: SGHTA and FQGNSA. This CDR3 is 16 amino acids long.